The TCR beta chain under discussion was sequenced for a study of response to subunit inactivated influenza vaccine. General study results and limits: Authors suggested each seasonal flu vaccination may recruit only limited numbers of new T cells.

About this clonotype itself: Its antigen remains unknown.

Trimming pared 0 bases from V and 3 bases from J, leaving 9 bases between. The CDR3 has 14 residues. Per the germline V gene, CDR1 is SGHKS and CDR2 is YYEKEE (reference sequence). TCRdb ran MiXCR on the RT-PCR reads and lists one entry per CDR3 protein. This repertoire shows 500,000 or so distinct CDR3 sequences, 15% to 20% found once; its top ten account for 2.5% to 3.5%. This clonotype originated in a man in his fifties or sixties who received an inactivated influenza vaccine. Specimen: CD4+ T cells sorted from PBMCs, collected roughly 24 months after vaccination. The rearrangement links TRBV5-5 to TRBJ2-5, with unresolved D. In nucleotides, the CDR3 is TGTGCCAGCAGCTTGGCCAACCAGGAAGAGACCCAGTACTTC. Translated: CASSLANQEETQYF.